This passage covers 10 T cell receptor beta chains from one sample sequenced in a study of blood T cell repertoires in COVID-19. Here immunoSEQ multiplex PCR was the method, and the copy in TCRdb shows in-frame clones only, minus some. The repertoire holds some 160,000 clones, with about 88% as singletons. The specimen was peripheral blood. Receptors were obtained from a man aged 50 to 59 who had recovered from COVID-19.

The CDR3 sequence is CASSLGSGAKHQPQHF. CDR3 DNA: TGTGCCAGCAGCTTGGGGAGCGGGGCGAAGCATCAGCCCCAGCATTTT. The chain carries TRBV7-8 and TRBJ1-5, with TRBD1 as a possible D gene (5 bases). There are 16 residues in the CDR3. V gave up 3 bases and J gave up 5 bases, with 17 bases separating them. Per germline, CDR1 SGHVS and CDR2 FQNEAQ.

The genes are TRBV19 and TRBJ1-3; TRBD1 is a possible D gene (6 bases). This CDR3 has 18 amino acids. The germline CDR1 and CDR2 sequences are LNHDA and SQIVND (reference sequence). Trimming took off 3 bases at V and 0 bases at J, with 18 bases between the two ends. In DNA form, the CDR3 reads TGTGCCAGTAGTATCCAACGGCAGGGGATCGTCTCTGGAAACACCATATATTTT. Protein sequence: CASSIQRQGIVSGNTIYF.

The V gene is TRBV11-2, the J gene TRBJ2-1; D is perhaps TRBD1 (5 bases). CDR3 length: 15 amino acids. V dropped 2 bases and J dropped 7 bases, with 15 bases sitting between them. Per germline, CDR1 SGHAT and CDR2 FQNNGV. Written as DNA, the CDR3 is TGTGCCAGCAGCTTAAACATAGGGGAAGGGAATGAGCAGTTCTTC. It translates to CASSLNIGEGNEQFF.

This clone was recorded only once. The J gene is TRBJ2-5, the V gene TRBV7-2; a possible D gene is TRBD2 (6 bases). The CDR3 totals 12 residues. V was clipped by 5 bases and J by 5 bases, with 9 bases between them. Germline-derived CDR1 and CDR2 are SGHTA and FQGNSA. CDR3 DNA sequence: TGTGCCAGCAGCCCCCGGGGGGAGACCCAGTACTTC. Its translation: CASSPRGETQYF.

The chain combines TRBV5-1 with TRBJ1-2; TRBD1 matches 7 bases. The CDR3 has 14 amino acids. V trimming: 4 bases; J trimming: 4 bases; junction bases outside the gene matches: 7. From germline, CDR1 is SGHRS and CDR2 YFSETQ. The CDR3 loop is CASSGNRGPYGYTF. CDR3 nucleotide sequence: TGCGCCAGCAGCGGGAACAGGGGCCCCTATGGCTACACCTTC. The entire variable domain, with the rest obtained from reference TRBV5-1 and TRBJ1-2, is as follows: KAGVTQTPRYLIKTRGQQVTLSCSPISGHRSVSWYQQTPGQGLQFLFEYFSETQRNKGNFPGRFSGRQFSNSRSEMNVSTLELGDSALYLCASSGNRGPYGYTFGSGTRLTVV.

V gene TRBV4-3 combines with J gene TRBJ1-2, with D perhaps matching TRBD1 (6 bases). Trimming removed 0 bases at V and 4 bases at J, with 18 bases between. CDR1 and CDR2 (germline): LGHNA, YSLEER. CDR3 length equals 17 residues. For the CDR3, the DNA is TGCGCCAGCAGCCAAGAAACAGGGACCTACACCTCCTATGGCTACACCTTC. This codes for CASSQETGTYTSYGYTF.

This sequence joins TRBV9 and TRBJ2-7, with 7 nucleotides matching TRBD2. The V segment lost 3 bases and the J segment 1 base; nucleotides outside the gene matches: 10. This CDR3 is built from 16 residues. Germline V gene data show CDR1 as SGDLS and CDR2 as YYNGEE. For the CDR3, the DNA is TGTGCCAGCAGCGCCGAAGACGGGAGGCTGTCCTACGAGCAGTACTTC. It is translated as CASSAEDGRLSYEQYF. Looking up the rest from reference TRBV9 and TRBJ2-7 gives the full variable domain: DSGVTQTPKHLITATGQRVTLRCSPRSGDLSVYWYQQSLDQGLQFLIQYYNGEERAKGNILERFSAQQFPDLHSELNLSSLELGDSALYFCASSAEDGRLSYEQYFGPGTRLTVT.

The CDR3 bases are TGTGCCAGCAGCGTGTCGGGAGGTAATGAAAAACTGTTTTTT. Translated, it gives CASSVSGGNEKLFF. The gene calls are TRBV9 and TRBJ1-4; no definite D call. Germline CDR1 SGDLS, CDR2 YYNGEE. The CDR3 extends over 14 amino acids. Trimming removed 2 bases at V and 4 bases at J, with 9 bases between.

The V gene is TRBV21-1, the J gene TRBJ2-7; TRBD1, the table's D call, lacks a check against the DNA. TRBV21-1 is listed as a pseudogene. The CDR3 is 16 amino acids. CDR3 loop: CASSKVRTFCSGEQYF. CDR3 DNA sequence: TGTGCCAGCAGCAAAGTAAGGACATTCTGCTCGGGCGAGCAGTACTTC.

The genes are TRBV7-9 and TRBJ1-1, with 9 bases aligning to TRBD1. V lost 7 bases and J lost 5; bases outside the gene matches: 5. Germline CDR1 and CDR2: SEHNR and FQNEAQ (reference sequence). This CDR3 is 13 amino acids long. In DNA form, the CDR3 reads TGTGCCAGCAAGGGGACAGGGCGGACTGAAGCTTTCTTT. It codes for CASKGTGRTEAFF.